This T cell receptor (beta chain) stems from a study of blood T cell repertoires in COVID-19. This table comes from immunoSEQ multiplex PCR, and its TCRdb copy is limited to in-frame clones, with some not included. The sample has 250,000 to 350,000 clones, about 85% seen once. Per germline, CDR1 MNHNY and CDR2 SVGAGI (reference sequence). With 0 bases clipped from V and 4 bases from J, the junction kept 5 bases outside the gene matches. The CDR3 consists of 15 residues. Cohort 3 donors counted as recovered after two negative PCRs, clearance, or resolved symptoms. Material for sequencing was PBMCs or T cells enriched from blood (not recorded which). The V and J genes are TRBV6-6 and TRBJ2-7, with 8 nucleotides matching TRBD1. This receptor was taken from a woman between 50 and 59 years old who had recovered from COVID-19. CDR3 amino acids: CASSYSGDRLYEQYF. CDR3 sequence (DNA): TGTGCCAGCAGTTACTCGGGGGACAGGTTATACGAGCAGTACTTC.